This T cell receptor (beta chain) emerged from a study of blood T cell repertoires in COVID-19. This clone was seen a single time. The V end was cut by 0 bases, the J end by 2 bases, with 6 bases between. CDR3 length: 14 residues. The V gene's germline CDR1 is SGHRS and CDR2 YFSETQ. Authors' processing steps: Using reference gene primer amplification, nucleated cell counts were estimated. Libraries were prepared by immunoSEQ multiplex PCR; TCRdb keeps only in-frame clonotypes and omits some of them. D and trimming were read from the DNA, whereas the V and J calls and clone size are those reported in that table. Among approximately 270,000 clones listed, about 90% were seen once. Donors of Cohort 3 who recovered were those that had two negative PCRs, clearance, or symptom resolution.

Sequenced: PBMCs or T cells enriched from blood (not recorded which). This TCR came from a woman aged 55-70 years who had recovered from COVID-19. The chain employs TRBV5-1 and TRBJ1-5; D remains ambiguous. CDR3 sequence reads: CASSLDNRNQPQHF. DNA for the CDR3: TGCGCCAGCAGCTTGGATAATCGCAATCAGCCCCAGCATTTT. The complete variable domain, with remaining parts taken from reference TRBV5-1 and TRBJ1-5, reads KAGVTQTPRYLIKTRGQQVTLSCSPISGHRSVSWYQQTPGQGLQFLFEYFSETQRNKGNFPGRFSGRQFSNSRSEMNVSTLELGDSALYLCASSLDNRNQPQHFGDGTRLSIL.